A selection of T cell receptor beta chains follows, all from one sample in a study of graft-versus-host responses after intestinal transplantation. Their target antigens are unknown. Libraries were prepared by immunoSEQ multiplex PCR; TCRdb keeps only in-frame clonotypes and omits some of them. The repertoire consists of some 86,000 clones, with about 93% occurring once and the leading ten covering 5.5% to 7%. Sample: unstimulated CD8+ T cells sorted from spleen or lymph node cells, taken before intestinal transplant. Receptors were obtained from a human donor who received an intestinal transplant. Each CDR3 is given with its conserved first and last residue. Fields, in order: V gene, J gene, D gene, CDR3 length, clone size, CDR3 protein, CDR3 DNA. The D gene is left open where the match is weak. The size entry is marked missing in some rows and otherwise reads once, few, many or a size class.

v_gene: TRBV19
j_gene: TRBJ2-1
d_gene: .
len: 13
abundance: .
CDR3aa: CASSWTFYNEQFF
CDR3nt: TGTGCCAGTAGCTGGACCTTTTACAATGAGCAGTTCTTC

v_gene: TRBV5-1
j_gene: TRBJ1-6
d_gene: TRBD1
len: 15
abundance: .
CDR3aa: CASSLGQDYNSPLHF
CDR3nt: TGCGCCAGCAGCCTGGGACAGGACTATAATTCACCCCTCCACTTT

v_gene: TRBV4-1
j_gene: TRBJ2-7
d_gene: .
len: 18
abundance: .
CDR3aa: CASSQVFPLSGRDYEQYF
CDR3nt: TGCGCCAGCAGCCAAGTGTTTCCATTATCGGGACGGGACTACGAGCAGTACTTC

v_gene: TRBV4-1
j_gene: TRBJ1-5
d_gene: TRBD1
len: 16
abundance: .
CDR3aa: CASSQVDRGSNQPQHF
CDR3nt: TGCGCCAGCAGCCAAGTCGACAGGGGGAGTAATCAGCCCCAGCATTTT

v_gene: TRBV6-5
j_gene: TRBJ1-5
d_gene: .
len: 15
abundance: .
CDR3aa: CASSYSIDSPIPQHF
CDR3nt: TGTGCCAGCAGTTACTCGATCGATAGTCCAATTCCCCAGCATTTT

v_gene: TRBV6-5
j_gene: TRBJ2-3
d_gene: TRBD1
len: 14
abundance: .
CDR3aa: CASRDGTGTDTQYF
CDR3nt: TGTGCCAGCAGGGACGGGACAGGCACAGATACGCAGTATTTT

v_gene: TRBV27
j_gene: TRBJ2-7
d_gene: TRBD2
len: 15
abundance: .
CDR3aa: CASSFIAGGNYEQYF
CDR3nt: TGTGCCAGCAGTTTCATAGCGGGAGGTAACTACGAGCAGTACTTC

v_gene: TRBV6-5
j_gene: TRBJ2-3
d_gene: .
len: 15
abundance: .
CDR3aa: CASSYWGGSTDTQYF
CDR3nt: TGTGCCAGCAGTTACTGGGGAGGTAGCACAGATACGCAGTATTTT

v_gene: TRBV6-5
j_gene: TRBJ2-1
d_gene: TRBD2
len: 15
abundance: .
CDR3aa: CASSYSYSGGGAEFF
CDR3nt: TGTGCCAGCAGTTACTCCTATTCCGGCGGGGGGGCGGAGTTCTTC

v_gene: TRBV10-2
j_gene: TRBJ2-5
d_gene: TRBD2
len: 17
abundance: .
CDR3aa: CASSEFRASGRSETQYF
CDR3nt: TGCGCCAGCAGTGAGTTTCGGGCTAGCGGGAGATCGGAGACCCAGTACTTC

v_gene: TRBV2
j_gene: TRBJ2-7
d_gene: .
len: 12
abundance: few
CDR3aa: CASSKSYYEQYF
CDR3nt: TGTGCCAGCAGTAAGTCTTACTACGAGCAGTACTTC

v_gene: TRBV6-5
j_gene: TRBJ1-2
d_gene: .
len: 13
abundance: .
CDR3aa: CASTPGPFYGYTF
CDR3nt: TGTGCCAGCACGCCAGGTCCGTTCTATGGCTACACCTTC

v_gene: TRBV13
j_gene: TRBJ2-7
d_gene: TRBD2
len: 14
abundance: .
CDR3aa: CASSSTAGVYEQYF
CDR3nt: TGTGCCAGCAGCTCCACCGCGGGAGTATACGAGCAGTACTTC

v_gene: TRBV9
j_gene: TRBJ1-6
d_gene: .
len: 14
abundance: .
CDR3aa: CASSVGGEGSPLHF
CDR3nt: TGTGCCAGCAGCGTAGGGGGGGAAGGTTCACCCCTCCACTTT

v_gene: TRBV19
j_gene: TRBJ2-1
d_gene: TRBD2
len: 17
abundance: .
CDR3aa: CASSIEGSGSSYNEQFF
CDR3nt: TGTGCCAGTAGTATAGAGGGGAGCGGGAGCTCCTACAATGAGCAGTTCTTC

v_gene: TRBV9
j_gene: TRBJ2-7
d_gene: .
len: 12
abundance: few
CDR3aa: CASGQGGGEQYF
CDR3nt: TGTGCCAGCGGGCAGGGTGGGGGAGAGCAGTACTTC

v_gene: TRBV11-2
j_gene: TRBJ2-4
d_gene: .
len: 13
abundance: .
CDR3aa: CASSSLGWDIQYF
CDR3nt: TGTGCCAGCAGCTCGCTGGGTTGGGACATTCAGTACTTC

v_gene: TRBV10-3
j_gene: TRBJ1-2
d_gene: .
len: 13
abundance: .
CDR3aa: CAIRPGGNYGYTF
CDR3nt: TGTGCCATCAGACCCGGGGGTAACTATGGCTACACCTTC

v_gene: TRBV11-2
j_gene: TRBJ2-7
d_gene: .
len: 14
abundance: .
CDR3aa: CASSLVGPSYEQYF
CDR3nt: TGTGCCAGCAGCTTAGTTGGCCCGTCCTACGAGCAGTACTTC

v_gene: TRBV6-5
j_gene: TRBJ1-1
d_gene: .
len: 13
abundance: .
CDR3aa: CASSPVADTEAFF
CDR3nt: TGTGCCAGCAGTCCTGTCGCAGACACTGAAGCTTTCTTT

v_gene: TRBV19
j_gene: TRBJ2-3
d_gene: TRBD2
len: 18
abundance: .
CDR3aa: CASSTHDGGAVWTDTQYF
CDR3nt: TGTGCCAGTAGTACCCACGACGGGGGGGCCGTCTGGACAGATACGCAGTATTTT

v_gene: TRBV4-1
j_gene: TRBJ1-2
d_gene: .
len: 16
abundance: .
CDR3aa: CASSQDSRRRSYGYTF
CDR3nt: TGCGCCAGCAGCCAAGATTCCCGTAGGAGGAGCTATGGCTACACCTTC

v_gene: TRBV27
j_gene: TRBJ2-4
d_gene: .
len: 13
abundance: .
CDR3aa: CASSLSGANIQYF
CDR3nt: TGTGCCAGCAGTTTGTCGGGGGCCAACATTCAGTACTTC

v_gene: TRBV6-5
j_gene: TRBJ1-2
d_gene: TRBD1
len: 14
abundance: .
CDR3aa: CASSLGQSHYGYTF
CDR3nt: TGTGCCAGCAGCCTGGGACAGTCGCACTATGGCTACACCTTC

v_gene: TRBV11-2
j_gene: TRBJ2-3
d_gene: .
len: 12
abundance: .
CDR3aa: CASSPPSDTQYF
CDR3nt: TGTGCCAGCAGCCCTCCTTCAGATACGCAGTATTTT

v_gene: TRBV6-5
j_gene: TRBJ2-7
d_gene: .
len: 14
abundance: once
CDR3aa: CASSFSGPLYEQYF
CDR3nt: TGTGCCAGCAGCTTTAGCGGCCCCCTCTACGAGCAGTACTTC

v_gene: TRBV18
j_gene: TRBJ2-5
d_gene: TRBD1
len: 15
abundance: .
CDR3aa: CASSASGTGQETQYF
CDR3nt: TGTGCCAGCTCGGCTTCCGGGACAGGGCAAGAGACCCAGTACTTC

v_gene: TRBV19
j_gene: TRBJ2-3
d_gene: TRBD2
len: 16
abundance: .
CDR3aa: CASSILADLVADTQYF
CDR3nt: TGTGCCAGTAGTATACTAGCGGATCTGGTTGCAGATACGCAGTATTTT

v_gene: TRBV14
j_gene: TRBJ2-5
d_gene: .
len: 13
abundance: .
CDR3aa: CASSSTGRETQYF
CDR3nt: TGTGCCAGCAGTAGTACAGGGCGGGAGACCCAGTACTTC

v_gene: TRBV5-6
j_gene: TRBJ2-1
d_gene: TRBD2
len: 17
abundance: .
CDR3aa: CASSLEGREVGHVEQFF
CDR3nt: TGTGCCAGCAGCTTGGAAGGGCGGGAGGTGGGACACGTCGAGCAGTTCTTC

v_gene: TRBV4-2
j_gene: TRBJ2-7
d_gene: .
len: 13
abundance: .
CDR3aa: CASSQDHAYEQYF
CDR3nt: TGTGCCAGCAGCCAAGATCACGCCTACGAGCAGTACTTC

v_gene: TRBV7-6
j_gene: TRBJ2-7
d_gene: TRBD2
len: 16
abundance: .
CDR3aa: CASSLVGGGLSYEQYF
CDR3nt: TGTGCCAGCAGCTTAGTGGGGGGGGGTCTCTCCTACGAGCAGTACTTC

v_gene: TRBV9
j_gene: TRBJ1-2
d_gene: TRBD1
len: 12
abundance: .
CDR3aa: CASSPGTGGYTF
CDR3nt: TGTGCCAGCAGCCCCGGGACAGGGGGCTACACCTTC

v_gene: TRBV30
j_gene: TRBJ2-4
d_gene: .
len: 13
abundance: .
CDR3aa: CAWSGESKNIQYF
CDR3nt: TGTGCCTGGAGTGGGGAAAGCAAAAACATTCAGTACTTC

v_gene: TRBV5-6
j_gene: TRBJ2-1
d_gene: TRBD2
len: 16
abundance: .
CDR3aa: CASSLSLGLAHNEQFF
CDR3nt: TGTGCCAGCAGCTTGAGTCTGGGACTAGCTCACAATGAGCAGTTCTTC

v_gene: TRBV27
j_gene: TRBJ2-1
d_gene: .
len: 15
abundance: .
CDR3aa: CASSSSDRGYNEQFF
CDR3nt: .

v_gene: TRBV2
j_gene: TRBJ2-5
d_gene: TRBD1
len: 14
abundance: .
CDR3aa: CASGGDRDQETQYF
CDR3nt: TGTGCCAGCGGCGGGGACAGGGATCAAGAGACCCAGTACTTC

v_gene: TRBV6-5
j_gene: TRBJ2-1
d_gene: .
len: 16
abundance: once
CDR3aa: CASSFHGGESRNEQFF
CDR3nt: TGTGCCAGCAGTTTCCACGGGGGCGAGTCCCGCAATGAGCAGTTCTTC

v_gene: TRBV9
j_gene: TRBJ2-2
d_gene: .
len: 12
abundance: .
CDR3aa: CASKGLIGELFF
CDR3nt: TGTGCCAGCAAGGGGTTAATCGGGGAGCTGTTTTTT

v_gene: TRBV7-9
j_gene: TRBJ2-1
d_gene: .
len: 16
abundance: .
CDR3aa: CASSFGEGGGFSEQFF
CDR3nt: TGTGCCAGCAGCTTTGGTGAGGGAGGGGGTTTCAGTGAGCAGTTCTTC

v_gene: TRBV7-6
j_gene: TRBJ2-1
d_gene: TRBD2
len: 18
abundance: .
CDR3aa: CASSPRTSGGSSYNEQFF
CDR3nt: TGTGCCAGCAGCCCCCGGACTAGCGGGGGGAGCTCCTACAATGAGCAGTTCTTC

v_gene: TRBV27
j_gene: TRBJ2-7
d_gene: TRBD2
len: 15
abundance: .
CDR3aa: CASRPLAGAGYEQYF
CDR3nt: TGTGCCAGCAGGCCCCTAGCGGGAGCCGGTTACGAGCAGTACTTC

v_gene: TRBV5-4
j_gene: TRBJ2-4
d_gene: .
len: 13
abundance: .
CDR3aa: CASSLDKENIQYF
CDR3nt: TGTGCCAGCAGCTTGGACAAAGAAAACATTCAGTACTTC

v_gene: TRBV4-1
j_gene: TRBJ2-7
d_gene: TRBD1
len: 15
abundance: .
CDR3aa: CASSFVGTDSYEQYF
CDR3nt: TGCGCCAGCAGCTTCGTGGGGACAGACTCCTACGAGCAGTACTTC